This T cell receptor beta chain was observed in a study of shared clonotypes between healthy human individuals. The protocol was immunoSEQ multiplex PCR, while the TCRdb copy is restricted to in-frame clones and leaves out a portion. Of about 2.2 million clones in the sample, about 92% are singletons; the top ten hold roughly 1.8%. The V gene's germline CDR1 is MNHEY and CDR2 SMNVEV (reference sequence). The J segment lost 5 bases and the V segment lost 7 bases, leaving 11 bases of the junction unmatched. This CDR3 contains 16 residues. Naive CD8 isolation took CD45RO-negative cells positively selected for CCR7 and excluded terminally differentiated effector memory CD45RA+ cells.

The sequenced sample consisted of naive CD8+ T cells from PBMCs. The chain is built from TRBV27 and TRBJ2-3; 11 positions match TRBD1. The sequence was collected from a young man in good health. Some clones in this sample may be carry-over from other donors' samples. The CDR3 coding sequence is TGTGCCAGCACCCCGATCCGGGACAGGGGGATAGATACGCAGTATTTT. This translates into CASTPIRDRGIDTQYF.